This T cell receptor (beta chain) was profiled in a study of beta chain features in type 1 diabetes. As for the study in general: Examination spanned fewer than 140,000,000 sorted cells from all samples.

Every donor provided one heparinised blood draw, which averaged around 120 mL. The sequenced template was cDNA made from the entire isolated RNA. Repertoires were generated with immunoSEQ multiplex PCR, while TCRdb's copy carries only in-frame clones and drops some. The sample consists of around 400,000 clones, roughly 12% of them appearing once. Study conclusions and caveats: Moderately but significantly shorter TCRB CDR3s were found in Type 1 diabetes patients in all four CD4+ subsets.

Turning to this clone: Its antigen is not known.

CDR3 size: 17 residues. From germline, CDR1 is MDHEN and CDR2 SYDVKM. V gave up 5 bases and J gave up 6 bases, with 26 bases separating them. The TCR was taken from a man aged 18 to 30 in good health. This rearrangement joins TRBV28 to TRBJ2-7; D is perhaps TRBD1 (6 bases). The material sequenced was naive CD4+ T cells from blood. CDR3 DNA sequence: TGTGCCAGCAGTACGACTTTTGGGAGACAGGACCTCTCCGAGCAGTACTTC. Its translation: CASSTTFGRQDLSEQYF.